This T cell receptor (beta chain) was retrieved from a study of blood T cell repertoires in COVID-19. Looking at the study overall: Samples taken during acute and convalescent COVID-19 were collected in the United States, Italy and Spain.

Patients at the Seattle site were enrolled during active infection and followed longitudinally. V lost 7 bases to trimming and J lost 2 bases, with 15 bases between them. CDR1 and CDR2 from the germline V gene are SGHKS and YYEKEE (reference sequence). The CDR3 spans 14 residues. Some clones are missing from TCRdb's copy, which holds only in-frame ones; the method was immunoSEQ multiplex PCR. This sample has 200,000 to 250,000 clones, with about 81% found just once. The chain uses TRBV5-5 and TRBJ2-5; D may be TRBD1 (5 bases). The sample consisted of peripheral blood. The clonotype originates from a woman aged 70-85 years with COVID-19, enrolled during active disease. CDR3 nucleotides: TGTGCCAGCTCAAGGACATCCGATCAAGAGACCCAGTACTTC. Amino acid sequence: CASSRTSDQETQYF.